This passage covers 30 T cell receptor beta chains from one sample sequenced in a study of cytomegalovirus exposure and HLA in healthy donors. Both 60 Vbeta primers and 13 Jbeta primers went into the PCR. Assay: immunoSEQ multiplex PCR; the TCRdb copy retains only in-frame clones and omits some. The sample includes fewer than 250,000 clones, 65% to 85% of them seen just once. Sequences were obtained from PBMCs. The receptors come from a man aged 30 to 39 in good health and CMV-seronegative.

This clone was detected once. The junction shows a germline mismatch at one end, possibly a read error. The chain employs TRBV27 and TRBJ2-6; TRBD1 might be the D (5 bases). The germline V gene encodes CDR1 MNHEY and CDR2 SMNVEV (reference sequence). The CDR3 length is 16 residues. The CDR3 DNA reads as TGTGCCAGCAGTTCCCTCACCCTCTCTGGGGCCAGCGTCCTGACTTTC. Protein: CASSSLTLSGASVLTF.

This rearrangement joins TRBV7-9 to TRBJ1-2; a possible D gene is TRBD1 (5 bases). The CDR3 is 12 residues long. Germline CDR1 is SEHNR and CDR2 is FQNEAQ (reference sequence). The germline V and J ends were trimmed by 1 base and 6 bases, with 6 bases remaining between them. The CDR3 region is CASSLVGDGYTF. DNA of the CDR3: TGTGCCAGCAGCTTAGTAGGGGATGGCTACACCTTC. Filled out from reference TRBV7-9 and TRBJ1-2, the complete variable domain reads DTGVSQNPRHKITKRGQNVTFRCDPISEHNRLYWYRQTLGQGPEFLTYFQNEAQLEKSRLLSDRFSAERPKGSFSTLEIQRTEQGDSAMYLCASSLVGDGYTFGSGTRLTVV.

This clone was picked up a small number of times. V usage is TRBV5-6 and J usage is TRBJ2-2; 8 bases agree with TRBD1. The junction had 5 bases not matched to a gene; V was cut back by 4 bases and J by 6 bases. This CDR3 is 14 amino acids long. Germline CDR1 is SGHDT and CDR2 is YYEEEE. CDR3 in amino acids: CASSRPQGAGELFF. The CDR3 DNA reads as TGTGCCAGCAGCCGGCCACAGGGGGCCGGGGAGCTGTTTTTT.

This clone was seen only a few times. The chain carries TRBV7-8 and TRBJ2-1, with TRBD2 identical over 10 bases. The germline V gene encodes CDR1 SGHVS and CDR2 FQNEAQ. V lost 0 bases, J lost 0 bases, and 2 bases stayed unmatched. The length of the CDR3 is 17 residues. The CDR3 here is CASSLASGGYSYNEQFF. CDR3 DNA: TGTGCCAGCAGCTTAGCTAGCGGGGGGTACTCCTACAATGAGCAGTTCTTC.

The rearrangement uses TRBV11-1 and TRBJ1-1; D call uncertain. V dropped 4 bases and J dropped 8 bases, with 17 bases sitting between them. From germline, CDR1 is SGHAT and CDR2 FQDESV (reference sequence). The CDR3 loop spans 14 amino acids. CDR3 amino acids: CASSSYSGLREAFF. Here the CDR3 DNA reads TGTGCCAGCAGCTCCTACAGCGGGCTCCGAGAAGCTTTCTTT.

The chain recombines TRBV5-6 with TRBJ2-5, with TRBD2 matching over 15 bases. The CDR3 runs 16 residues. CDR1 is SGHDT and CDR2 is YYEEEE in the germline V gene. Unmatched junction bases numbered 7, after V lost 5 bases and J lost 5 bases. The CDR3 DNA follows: TGTGCCAGCAGATGGACTAGCGGGGGGGCTTATGAGACCCAGTACTTC. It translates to CASRWTSGGAYETQYF.

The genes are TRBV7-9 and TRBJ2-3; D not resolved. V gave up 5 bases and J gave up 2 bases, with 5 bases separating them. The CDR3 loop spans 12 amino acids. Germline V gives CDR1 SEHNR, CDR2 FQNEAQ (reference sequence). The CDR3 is CASSLATDTQYF. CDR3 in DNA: TGTGCCAGCAGCCTGGCCACAGATACGCAGTATTTT. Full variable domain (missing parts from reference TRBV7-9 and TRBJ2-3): DTGVSQNPRHKITKRGQNVTFRCDPISEHNRLYWYRQTLGQGPEFLTYFQNEAQLEKSRLLSDRFSAERPKGSFSTLEIQRTEQGDSAMYLCASSLATDTQYFGPGTRLTVL.

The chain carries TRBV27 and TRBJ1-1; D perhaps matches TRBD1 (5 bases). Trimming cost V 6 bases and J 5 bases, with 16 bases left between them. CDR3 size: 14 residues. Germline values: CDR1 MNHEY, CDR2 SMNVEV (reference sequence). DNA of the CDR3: TGTGCCAGCAGAATTCATCAGGGTTTTACTGAAGCTTTCTTT. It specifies CASRIHQGFTEAFF.

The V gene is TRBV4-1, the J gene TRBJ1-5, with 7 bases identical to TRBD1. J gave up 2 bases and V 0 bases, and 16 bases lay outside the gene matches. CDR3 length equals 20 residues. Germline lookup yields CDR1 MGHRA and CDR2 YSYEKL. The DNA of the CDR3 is TGCGCCAGCAGCCAAGACGTTAAGGACAGGACCACTGATCGCAATCAGCCCCAGCATTTT. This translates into CASSQDVKDRTTDRNQPQHF.

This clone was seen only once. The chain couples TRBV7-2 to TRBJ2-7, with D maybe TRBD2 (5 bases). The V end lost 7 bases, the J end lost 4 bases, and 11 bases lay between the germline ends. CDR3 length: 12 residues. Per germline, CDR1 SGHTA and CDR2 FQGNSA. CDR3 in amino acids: CASTLGGYEQYF. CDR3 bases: TGTGCCAGCACCCTTGGCGGGTACGAGCAGTACTTC.

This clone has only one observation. In nucleotides, the CDR3 is TGTGCCAGCAGTGACGGAGGGGTTGTCGGGGAGCTGTTTTTT. Protein: CASSDGGVVGELFF. The chain carries TRBV27 and TRBJ2-2; weak D call: TRBD2 (6 bases). The CDR3 has 14 residues. Per the germline V gene, CDR1 is MNHEY and CDR2 is SMNVEV (reference sequence). Trimming cost V 5 bases and J 7 bases, with 14 bases left between them.

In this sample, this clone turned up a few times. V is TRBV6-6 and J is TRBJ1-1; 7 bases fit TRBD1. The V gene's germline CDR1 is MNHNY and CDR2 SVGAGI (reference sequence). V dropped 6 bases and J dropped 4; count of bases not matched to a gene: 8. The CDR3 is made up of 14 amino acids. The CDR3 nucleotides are TGTGCCAGCAGAACAGACAGGGTGGGCACTGAAGCTTTCTTT. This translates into CASRTDRVGTEAFF.

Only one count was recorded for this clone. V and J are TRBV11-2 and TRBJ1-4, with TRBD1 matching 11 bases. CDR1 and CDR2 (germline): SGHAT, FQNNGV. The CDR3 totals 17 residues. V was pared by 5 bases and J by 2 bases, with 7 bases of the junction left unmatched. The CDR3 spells CASSRTGGPRTNEKLFF. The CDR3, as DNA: TGTGCCAGCAGCAGGACAGGGGGCCCCAGGACTAATGAAAAACTGTTTTTT.

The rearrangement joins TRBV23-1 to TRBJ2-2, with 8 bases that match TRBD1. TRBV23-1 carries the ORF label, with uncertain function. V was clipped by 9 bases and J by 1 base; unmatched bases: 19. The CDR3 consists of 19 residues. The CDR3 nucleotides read TGCGCCAGGAACATTTCCAACGGGACAGGACATTGGAACACCGGGGAGCTGTTTTTT. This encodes CARNISNGTGHWNTGELFF.

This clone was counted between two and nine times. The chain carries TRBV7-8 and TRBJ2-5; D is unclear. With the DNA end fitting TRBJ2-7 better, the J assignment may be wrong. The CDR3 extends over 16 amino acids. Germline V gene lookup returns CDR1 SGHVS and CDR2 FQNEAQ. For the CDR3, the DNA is TGTGCCAGCAGCTTAGCGCGCAGGTTCGGCTCCTACGAGCAGTACTTC. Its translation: CASSLARRFGSYEQYF.

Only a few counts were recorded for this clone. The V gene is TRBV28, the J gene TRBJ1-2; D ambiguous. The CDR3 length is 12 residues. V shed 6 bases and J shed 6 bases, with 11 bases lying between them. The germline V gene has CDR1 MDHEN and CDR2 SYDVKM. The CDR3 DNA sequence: TGTGCCAGCAGACCGGGAAGGGATGGCTACACCTTC. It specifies CASRPGRDGYTF.

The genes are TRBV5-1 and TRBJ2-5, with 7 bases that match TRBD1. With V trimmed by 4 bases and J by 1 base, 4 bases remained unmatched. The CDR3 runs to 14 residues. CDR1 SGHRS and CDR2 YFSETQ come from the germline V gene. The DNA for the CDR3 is TGCGCCAGCAGCCCGGACAGGCCCCAAGAGACCCAGTACTTC. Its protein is CASSPDRPQETQYF. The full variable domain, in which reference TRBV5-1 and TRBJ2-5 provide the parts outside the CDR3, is KAGVTQTPRYLIKTRGQQVTLSCSPISGHRSVSWYQQTPGQGLQFLFEYFSETQRNKGNFPGRFSGRQFSNSRSEMNVSTLELGDSALYLCASSPDRPQETQYFGPGTRLLVL.

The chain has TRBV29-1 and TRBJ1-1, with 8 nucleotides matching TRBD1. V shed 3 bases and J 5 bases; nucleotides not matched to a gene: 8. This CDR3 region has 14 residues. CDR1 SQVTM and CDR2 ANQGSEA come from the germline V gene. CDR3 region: CSVESGRGRTEAFF. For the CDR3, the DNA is TGCAGCGTTGAGTCCGGCAGGGGGCGAACTGAAGCTTTCTTT.

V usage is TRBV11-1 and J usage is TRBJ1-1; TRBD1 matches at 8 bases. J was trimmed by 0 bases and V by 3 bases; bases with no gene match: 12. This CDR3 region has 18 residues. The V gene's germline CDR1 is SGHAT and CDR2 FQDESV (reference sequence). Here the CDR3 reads CASSLTSSGGIMNTEAFF. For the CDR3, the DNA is TGTGCCAGCAGCTTGACATCCTCAGGGGGCATCATGAACACTGAAGCTTTCTTT.

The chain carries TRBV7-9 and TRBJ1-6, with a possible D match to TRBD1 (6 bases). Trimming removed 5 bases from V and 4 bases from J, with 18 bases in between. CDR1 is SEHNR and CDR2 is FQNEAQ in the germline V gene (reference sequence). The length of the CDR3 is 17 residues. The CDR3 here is CASSPSGGGGYNSPLHF. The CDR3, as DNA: TGTGCCAGCAGCCCCTCGGGGGGAGGGGGTTATAATTCACCCCTCCACTTT.

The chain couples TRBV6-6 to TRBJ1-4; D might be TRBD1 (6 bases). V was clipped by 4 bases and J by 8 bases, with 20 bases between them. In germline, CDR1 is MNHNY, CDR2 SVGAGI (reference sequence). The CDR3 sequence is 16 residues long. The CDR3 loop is CASSLYHRDPGEKLFF. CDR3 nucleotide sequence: TGTGCCAGCAGTTTATACCACAGGGATCCGGGAGAAAAACTGTTTTTT.

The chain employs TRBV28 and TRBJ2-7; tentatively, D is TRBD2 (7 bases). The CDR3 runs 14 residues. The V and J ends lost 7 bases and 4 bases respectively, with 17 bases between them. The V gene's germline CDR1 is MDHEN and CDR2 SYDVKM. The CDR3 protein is CASTLGGARYEQYF. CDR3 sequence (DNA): TGTGCCAGCACATTAGGGGGGGCGCGTTACGAGCAGTACTTC.

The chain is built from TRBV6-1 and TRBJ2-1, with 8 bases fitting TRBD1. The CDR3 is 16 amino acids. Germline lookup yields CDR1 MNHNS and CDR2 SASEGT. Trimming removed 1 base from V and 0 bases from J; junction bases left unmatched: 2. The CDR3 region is CASSEVQGGSYNEQFF. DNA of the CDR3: TGTGCCAGCAGTGAAGTACAGGGGGGCTCCTACAATGAGCAGTTCTTC.

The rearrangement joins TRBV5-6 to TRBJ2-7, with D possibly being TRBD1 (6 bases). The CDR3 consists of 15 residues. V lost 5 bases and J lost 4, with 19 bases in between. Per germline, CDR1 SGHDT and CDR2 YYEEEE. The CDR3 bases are TGTGCCAGCAGGTACAAACGGGACATAAAATACGAGCAGTACTTC. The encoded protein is CASRYKRDIKYEQYF. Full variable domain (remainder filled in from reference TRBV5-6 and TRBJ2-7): DAGVTQSPTHLIKTRGQQVTLRCSPKSGHDTVSWYQQALGQGPQFIFQYYEEEERQRGNFPDRFSGHQFPNYSSELNVNALLLGDSALYLCASRYKRDIKYEQYFGPGTRLTVT.

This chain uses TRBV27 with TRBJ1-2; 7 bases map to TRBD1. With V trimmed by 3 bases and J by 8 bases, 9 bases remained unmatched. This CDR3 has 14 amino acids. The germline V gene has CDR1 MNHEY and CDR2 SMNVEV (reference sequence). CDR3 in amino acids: CASSFGAGGKGYTF. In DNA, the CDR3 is TGTGCCAGCAGTTTCGGGGCAGGGGGGAAGGGCTACACCTTC.

CDR3 in amino acids: CASSISRGSYEQYF. The DNA for the CDR3 is TGTGCCAGTAGTATCAGCAGGGGATCCTACGAGCAGTACTTC. The rearrangement links TRBV19 to TRBJ2-7, with D maybe TRBD1 (6 bases). The germline V gene encodes CDR1 LNHDA and CDR2 SQIVND (reference sequence). Trimming shortened V by 3 bases and J by 1 base, and 10 bases separated the two germline ends. CDR3 length: 14 amino acids.

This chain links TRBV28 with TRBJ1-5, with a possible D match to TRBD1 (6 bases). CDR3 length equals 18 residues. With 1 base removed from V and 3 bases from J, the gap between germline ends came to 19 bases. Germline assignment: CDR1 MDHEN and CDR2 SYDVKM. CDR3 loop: CASSLYRPTPGDNQPQHF. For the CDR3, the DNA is TGTGCCAGCAGTTTATATCGCCCGACGCCAGGGGACAATCAGCCCCAGCATTTT.

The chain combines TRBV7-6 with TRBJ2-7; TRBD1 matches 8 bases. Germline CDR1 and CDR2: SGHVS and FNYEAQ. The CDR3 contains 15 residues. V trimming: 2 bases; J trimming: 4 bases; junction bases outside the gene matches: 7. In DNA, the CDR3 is TGTGCCAGCAGCTTAAGACAGGGGAATCGATACGAGCAGTACTTC. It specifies CASSLRQGNRYEQYF.

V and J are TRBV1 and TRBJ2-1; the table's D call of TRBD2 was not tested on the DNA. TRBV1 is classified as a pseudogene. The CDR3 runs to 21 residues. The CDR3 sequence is CTSSQPATRVLAGSSYNEQFF. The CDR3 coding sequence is TGCACCAGCAGCCAACCTGCGACGCGAGTACTAGCGGGGAGCTCCTACAATGAGCAGTTCTTC.

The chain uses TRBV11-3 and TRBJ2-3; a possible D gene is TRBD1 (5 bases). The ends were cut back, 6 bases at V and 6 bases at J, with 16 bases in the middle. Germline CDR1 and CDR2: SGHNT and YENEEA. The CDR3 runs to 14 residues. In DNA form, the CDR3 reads TGTGCCAGCAGTAGAGGCGGCGACAGTGATACGCAGTATTTT. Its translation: CASSRGGDSDTQYF.